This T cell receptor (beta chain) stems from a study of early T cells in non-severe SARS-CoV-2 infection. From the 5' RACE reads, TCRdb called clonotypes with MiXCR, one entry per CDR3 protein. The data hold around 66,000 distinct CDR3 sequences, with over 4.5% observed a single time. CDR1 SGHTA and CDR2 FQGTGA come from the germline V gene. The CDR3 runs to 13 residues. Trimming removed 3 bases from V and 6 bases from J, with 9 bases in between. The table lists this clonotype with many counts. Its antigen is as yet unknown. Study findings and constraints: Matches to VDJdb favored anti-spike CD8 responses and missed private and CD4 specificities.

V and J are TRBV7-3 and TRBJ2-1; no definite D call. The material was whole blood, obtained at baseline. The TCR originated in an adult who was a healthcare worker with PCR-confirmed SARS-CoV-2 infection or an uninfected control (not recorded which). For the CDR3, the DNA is TGTGCCAGCAGCTTGGGTTCTATCAATGAGCAGTTCTTC. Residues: CASSLGSINEQFF.